The T cell receptor (beta chain) described here comes from a study of shared clonotypes between healthy human individuals. This table comes from immunoSEQ multiplex PCR, and its TCRdb copy is limited to in-frame clones, with some not included. Of approximately 460,000 clones in the sample, around 77% are singletons; the top ten hold about 12%. As to this clone: What it binds is unknown.

Regarding the study as a whole: It was only blood that was sampled, and tissue repertoires likely differ. The study drew on few donors, limiting represented genetic and exposure-history diversity.

Donors included only healthy HIV-negative adults lacking recent acute infections or vaccinations. The unsorted samples had 80 million to 95 million PBMCs used for genomic DNA. The CDR3 covers 11 residues. The germline gives CDR1 GTSNPN, CDR2 SVGIG (reference sequence). V gave up 0 bases and J gave up 8 bases, with 5 bases separating them. V usage is TRBV30 and J usage is TRBJ2-1; D is uncertain. The sample consisted of PBMCs. The sequence was collected from a middle-aged woman in good health. Some clones in this sample may be carry-over from other donors' samples. The DNA of the CDR3 is TGTGCCTGGAGTGTAAGGTATGAGCAGTTCTTC. It codes for CAWSVRYEQFF.